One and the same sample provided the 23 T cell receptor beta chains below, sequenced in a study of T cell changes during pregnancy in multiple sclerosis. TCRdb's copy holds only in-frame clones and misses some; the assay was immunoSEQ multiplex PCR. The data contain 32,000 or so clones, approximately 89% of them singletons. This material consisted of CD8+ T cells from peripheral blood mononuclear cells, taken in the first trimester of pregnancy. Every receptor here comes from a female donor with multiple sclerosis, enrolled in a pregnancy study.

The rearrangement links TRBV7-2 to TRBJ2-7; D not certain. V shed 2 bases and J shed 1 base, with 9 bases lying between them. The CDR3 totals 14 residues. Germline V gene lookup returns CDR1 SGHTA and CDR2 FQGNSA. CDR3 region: CASSLYVTSYEQYF. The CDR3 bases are TGTGCCAGCAGCTTATATGTCACATCCTACGAGCAGTACTTC.

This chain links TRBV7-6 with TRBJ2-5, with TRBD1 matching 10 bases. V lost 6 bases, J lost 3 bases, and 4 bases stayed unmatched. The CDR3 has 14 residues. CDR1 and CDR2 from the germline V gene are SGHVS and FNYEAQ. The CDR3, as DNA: TGTGCCAGCAGTAGGGACAGGGGAAAAGAGACCCAGTACTTC. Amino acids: CASSRDRGKETQYF.

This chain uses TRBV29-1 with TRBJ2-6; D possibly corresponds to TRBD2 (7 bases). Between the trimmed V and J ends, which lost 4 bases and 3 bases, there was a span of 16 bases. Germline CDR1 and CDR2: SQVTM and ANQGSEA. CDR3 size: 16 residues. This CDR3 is CSVVGGAPSGANVLTF. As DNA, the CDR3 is TGCAGCGTTGTTGGGGGGGCGCCGAGTGGGGCCAACGTCCTGACTTTC.

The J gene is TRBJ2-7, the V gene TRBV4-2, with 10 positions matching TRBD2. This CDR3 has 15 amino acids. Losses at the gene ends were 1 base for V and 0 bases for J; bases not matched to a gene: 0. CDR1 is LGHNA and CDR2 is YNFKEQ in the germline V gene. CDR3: CASSQGLAGSYEQYF. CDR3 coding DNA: TGTGCCAGCAGCCAAGGACTAGCGGGCTCCTACGAGCAGTACTTC.

The chain's CDR3 is CASSWGGGNQPQHF. The CDR3 region has the DNA TGTGCCAGCAGCTGGGGAGGGGGTAATCAGCCCCAGCATTTT. The V and J genes are TRBV13 and TRBJ1-5; tentatively, D is TRBD1 (6 bases). The V end was cut by 4 bases, the J end by 4 bases, with 11 bases between. The CDR3 runs 14 residues. In germline, CDR1 is PRHDT, CDR2 FYEKMQ (reference sequence).

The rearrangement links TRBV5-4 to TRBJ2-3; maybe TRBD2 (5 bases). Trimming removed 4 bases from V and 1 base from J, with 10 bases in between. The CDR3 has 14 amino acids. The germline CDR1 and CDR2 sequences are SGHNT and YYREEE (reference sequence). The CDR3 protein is CASSGEWGTDTQYF. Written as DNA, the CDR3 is TGTGCCAGCAGCGGGGAGTGGGGCACAGATACGCAGTATTTT.

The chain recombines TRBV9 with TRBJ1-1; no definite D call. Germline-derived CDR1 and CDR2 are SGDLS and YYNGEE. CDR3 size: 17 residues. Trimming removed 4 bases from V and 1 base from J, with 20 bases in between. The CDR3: CASSPRESTIWNTEAFF. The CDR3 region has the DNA TGTGCCAGCAGCCCCCGGGAGTCGACGATATGGAACACTGAAGCTTTCTTT.

The CDR3 DNA follows: TGTGCCAGCAGCTTCCCTAGCAACCGGGAGCTGTTTTTT. Translating gives CASSFPSNRELFF. This chain uses TRBV5-6 with TRBJ2-2, with D perhaps TRBD2 (5 bases). CDR3 size: 13 residues. Germline assignment: CDR1 SGHDT and CDR2 YYEEEE. V lost 2 bases and J 9 bases, leaving 11 bases between the germline ends.

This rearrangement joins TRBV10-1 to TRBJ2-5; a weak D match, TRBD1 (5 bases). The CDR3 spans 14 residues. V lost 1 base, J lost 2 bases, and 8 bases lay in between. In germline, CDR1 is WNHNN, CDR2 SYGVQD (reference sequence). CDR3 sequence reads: CASSEWGPQETQYF. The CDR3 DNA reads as TGCGCCAGCAGTGAGTGGGGCCCGCAAGAGACCCAGTACTTC.

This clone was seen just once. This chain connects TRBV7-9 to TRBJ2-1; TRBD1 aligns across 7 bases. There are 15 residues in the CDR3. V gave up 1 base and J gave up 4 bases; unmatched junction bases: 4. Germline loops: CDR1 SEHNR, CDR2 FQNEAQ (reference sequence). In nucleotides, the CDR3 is TGTGCCAGCAGCTTAGGTGTGACAGGGTACAATGAGCAGTTCTTC. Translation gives CASSLGVTGYNEQFF. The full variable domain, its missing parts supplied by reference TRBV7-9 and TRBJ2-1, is DTGVSQNPRHKITKRGQNVTFRCDPISEHNRLYWYRQTLGQGPEFLTYFQNEAQLEKSRLLSDRFSAERPKGSFSTLEIQRTEQGDSAMYLCASSLGVTGYNEQFFGPGTRLTVL.

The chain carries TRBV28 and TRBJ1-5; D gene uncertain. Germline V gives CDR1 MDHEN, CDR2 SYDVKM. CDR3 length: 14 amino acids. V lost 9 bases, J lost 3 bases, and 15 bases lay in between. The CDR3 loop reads CARDERGNNQPQHF. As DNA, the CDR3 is TGTGCCAGGGACGAGCGGGGTAACAATCAGCCCCAGCATTTT.

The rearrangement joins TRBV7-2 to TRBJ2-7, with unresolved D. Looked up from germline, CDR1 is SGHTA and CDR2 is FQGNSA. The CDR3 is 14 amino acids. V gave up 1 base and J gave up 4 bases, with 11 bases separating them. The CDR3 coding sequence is TGTGCCAGCAGCTTAGGGTGGCCAACGTACGAGCAGTACTTC. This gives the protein CASSLGWPTYEQYF.

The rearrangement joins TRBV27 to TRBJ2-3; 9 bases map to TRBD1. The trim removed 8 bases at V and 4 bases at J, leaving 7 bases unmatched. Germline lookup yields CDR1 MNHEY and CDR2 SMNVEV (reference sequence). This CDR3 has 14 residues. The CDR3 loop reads CASGTRQGADTQYF. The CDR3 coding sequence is TGTGCCAGCGGAACCCGACAGGGGGCAGATACGCAGTATTTT.

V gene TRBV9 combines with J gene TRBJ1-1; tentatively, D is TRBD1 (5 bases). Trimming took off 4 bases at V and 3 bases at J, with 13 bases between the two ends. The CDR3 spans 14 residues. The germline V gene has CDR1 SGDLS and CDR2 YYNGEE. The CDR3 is CASSPQGSDTEAFF. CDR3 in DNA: TGTGCCAGCAGCCCGCAGGGATCGGACACTGAAGCTTTCTTT.

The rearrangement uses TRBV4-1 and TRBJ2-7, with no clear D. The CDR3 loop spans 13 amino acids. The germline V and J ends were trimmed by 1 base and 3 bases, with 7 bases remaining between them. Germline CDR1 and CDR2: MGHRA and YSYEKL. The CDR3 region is CASSQALGYEQYF. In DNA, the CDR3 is TGCGCCAGCAGCCAAGCTCTAGGCTACGAGCAGTACTTC.

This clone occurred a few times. The CDR3 DNA reads as TGTGCCAGCAGACACCGTACCCGGACAGGGGGTGGCTACACCTTC. Its translation is CASRHRTRTGGGYTF. The rearrangement joins TRBV6-5 to TRBJ1-2, with TRBD1 matching 10 bases. The germline V gene has CDR1 MNHEY and CDR2 SVGAGI. After removal of 6 bases from V and 7 bases from J, the junction contained 11 bases not matched to a gene. This CDR3 is built from 15 residues.

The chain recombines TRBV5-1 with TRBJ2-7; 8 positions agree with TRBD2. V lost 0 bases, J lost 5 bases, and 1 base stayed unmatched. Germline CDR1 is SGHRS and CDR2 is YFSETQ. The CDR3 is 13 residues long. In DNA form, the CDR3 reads TGCGCCAGCAGCTTGGATAGCGGGAACGAGCAGTACTTC. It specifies CASSLDSGNEQYF. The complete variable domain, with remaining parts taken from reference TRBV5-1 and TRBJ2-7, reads KAGVTQTPRYLIKTRGQQVTLSCSPISGHRSVSWYQQTPGQGLQFLFEYFSETQRNKGNFPGRFSGRQFSNSRSEMNVSTLELGDSALYLCASSLDSGNEQYFGPGTRLTVT.

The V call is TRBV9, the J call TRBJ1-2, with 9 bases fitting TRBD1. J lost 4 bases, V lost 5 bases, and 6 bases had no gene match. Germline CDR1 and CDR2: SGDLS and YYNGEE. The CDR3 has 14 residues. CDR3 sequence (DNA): TGTGCCAGCAGGGACAGGGGTCCCCCCTATGGCTACACCTTC. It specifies CASRDRGPPYGYTF.

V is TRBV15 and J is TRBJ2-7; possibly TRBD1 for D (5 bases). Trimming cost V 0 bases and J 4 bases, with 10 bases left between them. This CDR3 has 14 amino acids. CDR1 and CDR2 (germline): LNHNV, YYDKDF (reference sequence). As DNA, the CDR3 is TGTGCCACCAGCAGAGAACAGGAAGGGTACGAGCAGTACTTC. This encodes CATSREQEGYEQYF.

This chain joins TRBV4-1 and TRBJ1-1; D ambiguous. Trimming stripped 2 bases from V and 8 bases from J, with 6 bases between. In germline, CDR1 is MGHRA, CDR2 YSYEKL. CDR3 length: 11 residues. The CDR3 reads CASSQSREAFF. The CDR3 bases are TGCGCCAGCAGCCAATCGAGGGAAGCTTTCTTT.

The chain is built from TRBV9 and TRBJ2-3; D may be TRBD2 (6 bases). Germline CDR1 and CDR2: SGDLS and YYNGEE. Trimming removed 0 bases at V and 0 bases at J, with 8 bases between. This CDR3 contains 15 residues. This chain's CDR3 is CASSVGDSSTDTQYF. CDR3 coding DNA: TGTGCCAGCAGCGTAGGGGACTCCAGCACAGATACGCAGTATTTT.

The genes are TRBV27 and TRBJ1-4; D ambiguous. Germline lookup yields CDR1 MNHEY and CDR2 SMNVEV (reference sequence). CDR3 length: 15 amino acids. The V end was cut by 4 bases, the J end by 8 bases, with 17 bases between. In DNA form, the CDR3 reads TGTGCCAGCAGTTACGACGGACTAATTTCCGAAAAACTGTTTTTT. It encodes CASSYDGLISEKLFF.

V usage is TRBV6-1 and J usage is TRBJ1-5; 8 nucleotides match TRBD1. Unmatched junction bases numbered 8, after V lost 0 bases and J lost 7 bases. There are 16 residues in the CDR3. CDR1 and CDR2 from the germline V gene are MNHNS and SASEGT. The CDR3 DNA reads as TGTGCCAGCAGTGAAGCGGGACCGGACAGGGTCCAGCCCCAGCATTTT. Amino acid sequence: CASSEAGPDRVQPQHF.